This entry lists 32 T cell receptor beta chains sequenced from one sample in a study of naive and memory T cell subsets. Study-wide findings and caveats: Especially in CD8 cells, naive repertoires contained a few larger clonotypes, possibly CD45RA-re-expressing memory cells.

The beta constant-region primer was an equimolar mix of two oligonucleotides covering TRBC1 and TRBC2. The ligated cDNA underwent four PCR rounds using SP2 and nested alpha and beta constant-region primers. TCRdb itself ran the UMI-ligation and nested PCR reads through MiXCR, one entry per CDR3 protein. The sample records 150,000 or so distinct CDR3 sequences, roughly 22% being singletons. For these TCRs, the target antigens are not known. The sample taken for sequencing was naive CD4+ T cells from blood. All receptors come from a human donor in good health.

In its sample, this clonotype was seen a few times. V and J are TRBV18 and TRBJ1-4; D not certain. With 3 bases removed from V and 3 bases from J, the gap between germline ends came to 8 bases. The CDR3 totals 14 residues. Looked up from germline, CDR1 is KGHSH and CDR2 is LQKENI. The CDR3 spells CASSPSFANEKLFF. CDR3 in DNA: TGTGCCAGCTCACCCTCATTCGCTAATGAAAAACTGTTTTTT.

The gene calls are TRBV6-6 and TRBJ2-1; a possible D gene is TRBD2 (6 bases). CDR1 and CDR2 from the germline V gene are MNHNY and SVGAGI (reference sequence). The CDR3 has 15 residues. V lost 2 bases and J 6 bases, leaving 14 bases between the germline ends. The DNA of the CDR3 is TGTGCCAGCAGTTACCTGCGGGACCTGCTCAATGAGCAGTTCTTC. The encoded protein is CASSYLRDLLNEQFF.

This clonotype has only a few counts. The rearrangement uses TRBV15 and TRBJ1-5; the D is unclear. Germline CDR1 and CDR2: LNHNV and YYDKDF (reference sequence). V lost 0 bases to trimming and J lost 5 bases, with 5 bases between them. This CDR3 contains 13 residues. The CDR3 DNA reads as TGTGCCACCAGCAGAGAAGCAGATCAGCCCCAGCATTTT. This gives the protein CATSREADQPQHF. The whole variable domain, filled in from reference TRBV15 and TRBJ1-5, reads DAMVIQNPRYQVTQFGKPVTLSCSQTLNHNVMYWYQQKSSQAPKLLFHYYDKDFNNEADTPDNFQSRRPNTSFCFLDIRSPGLGDTAMYLCATSREADQPQHFGDGTRLSIL.

The chain's CDR3 is CASSKPTGGGSYNEQFF. The CDR3 region has the DNA TGTGCCAGCAGTAAACCGACAGGGGGAGGGTCCTACAATGAGCAGTTCTTC. The V gene is TRBV25-1, the J gene TRBJ2-1, with 9 bases matching TRBD1. V was pared by 5 bases and J by 1 base, with 9 bases of the junction left unmatched. The CDR3 consists of 17 residues. Germline loops: CDR1 MGHDK, CDR2 SYGVNS.

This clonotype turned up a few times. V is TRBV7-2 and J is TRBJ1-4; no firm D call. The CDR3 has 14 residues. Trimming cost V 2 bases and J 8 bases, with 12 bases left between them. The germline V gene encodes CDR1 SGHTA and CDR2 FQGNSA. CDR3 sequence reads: CASSLIGKTEKLFF. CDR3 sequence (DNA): TGTGCCAGCAGCTTAATCGGCAAGACGGAAAAACTGTTTTTT.

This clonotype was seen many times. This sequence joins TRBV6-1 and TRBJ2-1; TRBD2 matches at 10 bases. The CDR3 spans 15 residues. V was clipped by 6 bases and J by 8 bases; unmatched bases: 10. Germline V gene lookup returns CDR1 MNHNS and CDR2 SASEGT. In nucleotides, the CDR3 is TGTGCCAGCAGGGAAATAGCGGGAGGTAACCATGAGCAGTTCTTC. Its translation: CASREIAGGNHEQFF.

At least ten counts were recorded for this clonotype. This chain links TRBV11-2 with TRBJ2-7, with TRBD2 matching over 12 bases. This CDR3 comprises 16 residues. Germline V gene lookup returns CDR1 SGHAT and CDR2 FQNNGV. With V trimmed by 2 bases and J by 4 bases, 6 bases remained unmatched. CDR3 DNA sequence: TGTGCCAGCAGCTTACGTGTGACTAGCGGGAGATACGAGCAGTACTTC. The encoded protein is CASSLRVTSGRYEQYF. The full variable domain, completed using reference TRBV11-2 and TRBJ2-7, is EAGVAQSPRYKIIEKRQSVAFWCNPISGHATLYWYQQILGQGPKLLIQFQNNGVVDDSQLPKDRFSAERLKGVDSTLKIQPAKLEDSAVYLCASSLRVTSGRYEQYFGPGTRLTVT.

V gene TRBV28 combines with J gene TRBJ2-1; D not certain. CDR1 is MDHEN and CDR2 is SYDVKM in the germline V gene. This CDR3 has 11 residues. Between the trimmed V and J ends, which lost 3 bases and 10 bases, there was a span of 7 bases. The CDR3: CASSFYGEQFF. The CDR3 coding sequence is TGTGCCAGCAGTTTTTATGGGGAGCAGTTCTTC. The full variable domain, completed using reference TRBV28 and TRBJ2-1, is DVKVTQSSRYLVKRTGEKVFLECVQDMDHENMFWYRQDPGLGLRLIYFSYDVKMKEKGDIPEGYSVSREKKERFSLILESASTNQTSMYLCASSFYGEQFFGPGTRLTVL.

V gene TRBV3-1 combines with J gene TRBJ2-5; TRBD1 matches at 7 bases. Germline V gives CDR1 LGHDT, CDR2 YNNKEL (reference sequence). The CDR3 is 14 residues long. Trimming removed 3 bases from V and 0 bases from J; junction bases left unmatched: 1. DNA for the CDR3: TGTGCCAGCAGCCACAGGGGGAACCAAGAGACCCAGTACTTC. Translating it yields CASSHRGNQETQYF.

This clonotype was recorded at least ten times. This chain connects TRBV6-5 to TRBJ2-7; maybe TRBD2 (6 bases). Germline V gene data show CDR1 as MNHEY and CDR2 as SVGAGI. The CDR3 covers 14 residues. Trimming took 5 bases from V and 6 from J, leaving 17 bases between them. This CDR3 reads CASSSGGSAREQYF. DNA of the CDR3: TGTGCCAGCAGTAGCGGAGGGAGCGCCCGCGAGCAGTACTTC.

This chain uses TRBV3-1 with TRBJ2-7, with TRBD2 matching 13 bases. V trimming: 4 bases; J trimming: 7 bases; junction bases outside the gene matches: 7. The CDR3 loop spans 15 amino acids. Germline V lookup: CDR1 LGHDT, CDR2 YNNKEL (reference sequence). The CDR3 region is CASSRGLAGAREQYF. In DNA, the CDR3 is TGTGCCAGCAGCCGCGGACTAGCGGGAGCTCGTGAGCAGTACTTC.

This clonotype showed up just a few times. The CDR3 DNA follows: TGTGCCAGCAGTGAATTGACCACACTCGGGGAGCAGTACTTC. This sequence encodes CASSELTTLGEQYF. This chain uses TRBV6-1 with TRBJ2-7; D is undetermined. Germline V lookup: CDR1 MNHNS, CDR2 SASEGT. This CDR3 is 14 amino acids long. The V gene lost 2 bases and the J gene lost 7 bases, with 15 bases spanning the gap.

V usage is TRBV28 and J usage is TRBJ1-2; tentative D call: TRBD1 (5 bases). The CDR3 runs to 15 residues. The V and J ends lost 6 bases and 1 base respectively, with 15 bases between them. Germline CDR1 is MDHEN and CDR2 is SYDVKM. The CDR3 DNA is TGTGCCAGCAGCCAGGGTATGCCCCTTAACTATGGCTACACCTTC. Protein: CASSQGMPLNYGYTF.

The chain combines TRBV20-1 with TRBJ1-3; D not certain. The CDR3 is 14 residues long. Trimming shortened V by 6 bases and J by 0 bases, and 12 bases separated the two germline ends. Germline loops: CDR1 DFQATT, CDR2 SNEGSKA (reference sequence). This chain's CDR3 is CSAGAKSSGNTIYF. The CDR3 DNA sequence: TGCAGTGCAGGAGCAAAGAGCTCTGGAAACACCATATATTTT.

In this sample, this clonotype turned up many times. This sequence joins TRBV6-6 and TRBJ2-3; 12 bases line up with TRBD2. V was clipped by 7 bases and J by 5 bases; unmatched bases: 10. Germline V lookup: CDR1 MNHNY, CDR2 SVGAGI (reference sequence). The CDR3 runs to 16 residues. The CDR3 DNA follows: TGTGCCAGCAACAAGCCCCTAGCGGGAGGGGTAGATACGCAGTATTTT. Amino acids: CASNKPLAGGVDTQYF.

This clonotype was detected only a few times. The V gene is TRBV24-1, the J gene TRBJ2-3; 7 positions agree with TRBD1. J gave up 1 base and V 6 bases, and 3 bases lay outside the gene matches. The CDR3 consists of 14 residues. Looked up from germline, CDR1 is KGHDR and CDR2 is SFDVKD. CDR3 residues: CATSSGQGTDTQYF. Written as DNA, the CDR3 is TGTGCCACCAGTAGTGGACAGGGCACAGATACGCAGTATTTT.

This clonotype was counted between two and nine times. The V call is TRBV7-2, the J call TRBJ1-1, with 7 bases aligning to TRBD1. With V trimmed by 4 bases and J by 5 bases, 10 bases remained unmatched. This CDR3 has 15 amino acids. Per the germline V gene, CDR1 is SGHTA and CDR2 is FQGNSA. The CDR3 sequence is CASSWGATGSTEAFF. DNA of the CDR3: TGTGCCAGCAGCTGGGGGGCGACAGGGAGTACTGAAGCTTTCTTT.

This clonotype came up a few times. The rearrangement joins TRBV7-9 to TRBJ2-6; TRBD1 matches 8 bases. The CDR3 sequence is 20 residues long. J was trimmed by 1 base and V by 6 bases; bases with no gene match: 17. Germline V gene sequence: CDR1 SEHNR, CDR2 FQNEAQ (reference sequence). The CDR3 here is CASRDKPRDRLLSGANVLTF. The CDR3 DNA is TGTGCCAGCAGAGACAAGCCCCGGGACAGGCTATTATCTGGGGCCAACGTCCTGACTTTC.

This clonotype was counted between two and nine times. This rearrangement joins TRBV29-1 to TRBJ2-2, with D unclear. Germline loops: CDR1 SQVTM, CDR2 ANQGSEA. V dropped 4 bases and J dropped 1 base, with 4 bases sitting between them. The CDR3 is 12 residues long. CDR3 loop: CSVGGNTGELFF. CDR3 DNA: TGCAGCGTTGGGGGGAACACCGGGGAGCTGTTTTTT.

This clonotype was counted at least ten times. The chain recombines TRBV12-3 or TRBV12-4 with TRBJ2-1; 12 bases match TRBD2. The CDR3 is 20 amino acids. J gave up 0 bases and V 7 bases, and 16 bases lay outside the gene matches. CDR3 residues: CASIPVPSGRAHGSYNEQFF. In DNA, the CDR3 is TGTGCCAGCATTCCCGTGCCTAGCGGGAGGGCCCACGGCTCCTACAATGAGCAGTTCTTC.

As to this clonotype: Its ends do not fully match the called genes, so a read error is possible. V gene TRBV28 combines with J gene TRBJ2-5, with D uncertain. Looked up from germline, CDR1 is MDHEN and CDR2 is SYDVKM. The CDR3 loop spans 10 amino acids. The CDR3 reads CASSSLGWHF. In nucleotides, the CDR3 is TGTGCCAGCAGCAGCCTGGGTTGGCACTTC. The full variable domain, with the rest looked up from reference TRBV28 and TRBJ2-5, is DVKVTQSSRYLVKRTGEKVFLECVQDMDHENMFWYRQDPGLGLRLIYFSYDVKMKEKGDIPEGYSVSREKKERFSLILESASTNQTSMYLCASSSLGWHFGPGTRLLVL.

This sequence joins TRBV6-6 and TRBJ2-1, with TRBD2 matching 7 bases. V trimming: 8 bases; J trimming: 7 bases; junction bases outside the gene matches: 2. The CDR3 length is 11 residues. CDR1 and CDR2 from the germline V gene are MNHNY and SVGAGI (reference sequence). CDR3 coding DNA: TGTGCCAGCGCGGGGGTGAATGAGCAGTTCTTC. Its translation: CASAGVNEQFF.

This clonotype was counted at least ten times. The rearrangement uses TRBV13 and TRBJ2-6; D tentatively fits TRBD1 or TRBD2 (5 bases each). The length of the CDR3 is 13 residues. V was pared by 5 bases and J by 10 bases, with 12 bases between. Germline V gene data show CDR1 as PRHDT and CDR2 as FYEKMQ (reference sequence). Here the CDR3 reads CASSTGPRNVLTF. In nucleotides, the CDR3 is TGTGCCAGCAGCACGGGGCCTAGGAACGTCCTGACTTTC.

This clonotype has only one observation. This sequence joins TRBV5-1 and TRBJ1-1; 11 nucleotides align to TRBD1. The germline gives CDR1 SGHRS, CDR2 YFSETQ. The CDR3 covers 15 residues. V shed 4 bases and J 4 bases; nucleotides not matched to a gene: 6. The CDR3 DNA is TGCGCCAGCAGCCCATCGGGACAGGGGGGCACTGAAGCTTTCTTT. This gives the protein CASSPSGQGGTEAFF. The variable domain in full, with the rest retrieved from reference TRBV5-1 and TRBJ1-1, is KAGVTQTPRYLIKTRGQQVTLSCSPISGHRSVSWYQQTPGQGLQFLFEYFSETQRNKGNFPGRFSGRQFSNSRSEMNVSTLELGDSALYLCASSPSGQGGTEAFFGQGTRLTVV.

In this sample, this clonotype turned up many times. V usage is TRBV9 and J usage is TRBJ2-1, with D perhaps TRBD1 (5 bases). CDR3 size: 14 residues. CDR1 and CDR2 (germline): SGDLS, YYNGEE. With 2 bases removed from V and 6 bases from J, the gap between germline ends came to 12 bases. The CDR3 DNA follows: TGTGCCAGCAGCGTGTTAACAAGGGGCAATGAGCAGTTCTTC. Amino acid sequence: CASSVLTRGNEQFF.

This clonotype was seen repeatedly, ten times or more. The CDR3 sequence: CASSSKMRQKNIQYF. CDR3 coding DNA: TGTGCCAGCAGCTCCAAAATGAGACAGAAAAACATTCAGTACTTC. The genes are TRBV3-1 and TRBJ2-4, with D perhaps matching TRBD1 (5 bases). The CDR3 length is 15 residues. V gave up 5 bases and J gave up 4 bases, with 15 bases separating them. Germline V CDR1 and CDR2: LGHDT, YNNKEL (reference sequence). The variable domain in full, completed from reference TRBV3-1 and TRBJ2-4, reads DTAVSQTPKYLVTQMGNDKSIKCEQNLGHDTMYWYKQDSKKFLKIMFSYNNKELIINETVPNRFSPKSPDKAHLNLHINSLELGDSAVYFCASSSKMRQKNIQYFGAGTRLSVL.

The CDR3 region has the DNA TGTGCCAGCAGGAGCGGGGTTCACACTGAAGCTTTCTTT. It translates to CASRSGVHTEAFF. The chain has TRBV28 and TRBJ1-1, with unresolved D. Germline lookup yields CDR1 MDHEN and CDR2 SYDVKM. V lost 6 bases and J lost 3, with 11 bases in between. The CDR3 totals 13 residues.

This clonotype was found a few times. The CDR3 DNA follows: TGTGCCAGCAGCCCAAAAGGACTAGCGGGAGTCAATGAGCAGTTCTTC. This translates into CASSPKGLAGVNEQFF. The rearrangement links TRBV6-5 to TRBJ2-1; 13 bases match TRBD2. J lost 6 bases, V lost 6 bases, and 8 bases had no gene match. Germline-derived CDR1 and CDR2 are MNHEY and SVGAGI. The CDR3 is made up of 16 amino acids.

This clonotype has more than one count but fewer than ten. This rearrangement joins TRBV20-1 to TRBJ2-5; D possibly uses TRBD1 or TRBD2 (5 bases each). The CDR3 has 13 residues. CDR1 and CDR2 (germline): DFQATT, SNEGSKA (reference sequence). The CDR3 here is CSALGVDRETQYF. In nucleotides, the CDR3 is TGCAGCGCACTGGGGGTCGATCGAGAGACCCAGTACTTC.

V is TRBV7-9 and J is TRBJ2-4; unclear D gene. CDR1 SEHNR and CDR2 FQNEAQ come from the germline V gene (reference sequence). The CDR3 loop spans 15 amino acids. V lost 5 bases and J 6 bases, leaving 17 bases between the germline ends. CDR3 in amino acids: CASSPRRASPNIQYF. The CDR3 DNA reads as TGTGCCAGCAGCCCCCGTCGGGCATCCCCAAACATTCAGTACTTC.

The CDR3 DNA sequence: TGTGCCAGCGAATTGGCAGGGGGCACCGGGGAGCTGTTTTTT. This encodes CASELAGGTGELFF. The chain joins TRBV12-3 or TRBV12-4 to TRBJ2-2; 7 bases align to TRBD1. The CDR3 is 14 amino acids. The trim removed 8 bases at V and 4 bases at J, leaving 7 bases unmatched.

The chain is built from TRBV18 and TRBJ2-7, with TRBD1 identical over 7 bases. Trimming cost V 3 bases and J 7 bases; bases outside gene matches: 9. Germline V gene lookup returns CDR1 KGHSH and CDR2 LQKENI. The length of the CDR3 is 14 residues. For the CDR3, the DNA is TGTGCCAGCTCACCGACCAGGGGGTCAGGAGAGCAGTACTTC. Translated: CASSPTRGSGEQYF.